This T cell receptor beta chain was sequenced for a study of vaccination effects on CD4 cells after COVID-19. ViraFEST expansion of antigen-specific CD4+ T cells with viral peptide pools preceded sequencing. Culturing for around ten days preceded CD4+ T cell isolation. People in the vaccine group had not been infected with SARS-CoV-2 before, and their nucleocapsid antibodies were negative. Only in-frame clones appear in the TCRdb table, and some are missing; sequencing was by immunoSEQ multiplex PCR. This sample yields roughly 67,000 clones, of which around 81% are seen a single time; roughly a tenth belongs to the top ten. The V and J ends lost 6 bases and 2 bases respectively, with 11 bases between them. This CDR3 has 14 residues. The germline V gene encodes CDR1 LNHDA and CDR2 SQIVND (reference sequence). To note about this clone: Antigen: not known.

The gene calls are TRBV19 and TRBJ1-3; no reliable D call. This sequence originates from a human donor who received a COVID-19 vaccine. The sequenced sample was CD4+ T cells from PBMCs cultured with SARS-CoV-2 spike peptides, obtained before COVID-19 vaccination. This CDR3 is CASRSGSPGNTIYF. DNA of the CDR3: TGTGCCAGTAGGTCTGGGTCACCTGGAAACACCATATATTTT. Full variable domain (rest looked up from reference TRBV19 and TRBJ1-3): DGGITQSPKYLFRKEGQNVTLSCEQNLNHDAMYWYRQDPGQGLRLIYYSQIVNDFQKGDIAEGYSVSREKKESFPLTVTSAQKNPTAFYLCASRSGSPGNTIYFGEGSWLTVV.